This T cell receptor beta chain was sequenced for a study of regulatory T cells in long-lasting Graves disease. As to time point: persistent/refractory GD, antithyroid drugs over 5 years with positive TRAb. PBMCs provided the RNA from which the TCR library was made. Deletions cut 2 bases from V and 5 bases from J, with 9 bases between. Per germline, CDR1 MGHDK and CDR2 SYGVNS. The CDR3 runs to 14 residues. Study-wide results and limits: Persistent disease was associated with favored TRBV28 usage and with favored use of TRBJ1-2 and TRBJ2-5. The study found persistent patients shared more public clonotypes (over 2,500) than new patients (approximately 970).

On this clonotype: What it recognizes is unknown.

According to the study, TCR beta libraries were built with iRepertoire HTBI primers and CDR3-region Arm-PCR. TCRdb passed the multiplex PCR reads through MiXCR, listing each CDR3 protein once. Among about 400,000 distinct CDR3 sequences listed, around 20% were seen once. The starting material was peripheral blood mononuclear cells (PBMCs), obtained when the disease was refractory, from a patient treated with antithyroid drugs. This chain uses TRBV25-1 with TRBJ2-2; perhaps TRBD1 as D (6 bases). This TCR was recovered from a female donor with Graves disease. The CDR3 nucleotides read TGTGCCAGCAGTGAACAGGGGCGGACCGGGGAGCTGTTTTTT. Translating it yields CASSEQGRTGELFF.